Listed below are T cell receptor beta chains from one sample, sequenced in a study of T cell responses to AZD1222 COVID-19 vaccine. Sequenced by immunoSEQ multiplex PCR; TCRdb stores in-frame clones only, minus some. The sample consists of 110,000 to 150,000 clones, more than 80% of them appearing once. Sequences were derived from peripheral blood, sampled on day 0 of AZD1222 vaccination. These receptors were obtained from an adult in good health. CDR3s leave out the opening cysteine and the closing phenylalanine or tryptophan. Each record gives: V gene, CDR3 protein.

v_gene: TRBV15; CDR3aa: ATSRSRPNNEQF
v_gene: TRBV5-4; CDR3aa: ASSLGGLAPPGSDTQY
v_gene: TRBV6-5; CDR3aa: ASRPRVDSNQPQH
v_gene: TRBV19; CDR3aa: ASSIEGTVSYQVKLF
v_gene: TRBV7-9; CDR3aa: ASSLGTGTGNQPQH
v_gene: TRBV4-1; CDR3aa: ASSQSQGTYGYT
v_gene: TRBV4-1; CDR3aa: ASSQDPSGGGRGEQF
v_gene: TRBV2; CDR3aa: ASSELSLQIYEQF
v_gene: TRBV2; CDR3aa: ASSVAGSDTGELF
v_gene: TRBV4-1; CDR3aa: ASSPYVYSNQPQH
v_gene: TRBV11-2; CDR3aa: ASSFLAGGSAGANVLT
v_gene: TRBV19; CDR3aa: ASSSYPGSGKDQPQH
v_gene: TRBV6-5; CDR3aa: ASSYSYQRSQPQH
v_gene: TRBV28; CDR3aa: ASSLPLLVAGGPEEETQY
v_gene: TRBV30; CDR3aa: AWKVRPGELF
v_gene: TRBV28; CDR3aa: ASRTVNTEAF
v_gene: TRBV4-3; CDR3aa: ASSQDSTDNEKLF
v_gene: TRBV6-5; CDR3aa: ASSLVGSPEAF
v_gene: TRBV29-1; CDR3aa: SVGKGQGVNYGYT
v_gene: TRBV10-3; CDR3aa: AIAGQGFSEAF
v_gene: TRBV30; CDR3aa: AWTATRVGEGAF
v_gene: TRBV7-6; CDR3aa: ASSLMRAGAYNEQF
v_gene: TRBV30; CDR3aa: AWSRGATNEKLF
v_gene: TRBV9; CDR3aa: ASSETGTTGELF
v_gene: TRBV19; CDR3aa: ASSDPGGAPADTQY
v_gene: TRBV20-1; CDR3aa: SASSRGPKQPQH
v_gene: TRBV7-3; CDR3aa: ASSLTAGVATGELF
v_gene: TRBV7-2; CDR3aa: ASSLAGVGETQY
v_gene: TRBV6-5; CDR3aa: ASSGTAYGYT
v_gene: TRBV11-2; CDR3aa: ASSGLQGRGYEQY
v_gene: TRBV7-2; CDR3aa: ASSITAGTDYGYT
v_gene: TRBV4-1; CDR3aa: ASSQEVWNDRGGYT
v_gene: TRBV3-1/TRBV3-2; CDR3aa: ASSQVDRGREKLF
v_gene: TRBV28; CDR3aa: ASSLSQGARVSGYT
v_gene: TRBV7-2; CDR3aa: ASSLVGISGNTIY